This T cell receptor beta chain was recorded in a study of T-cell memory formation after mild COVID-19. The sample holds a few counts of this clonotype. V was cut by 3 bases and J by 7 bases, with 9 bases left in between. The CDR3 totals 13 residues. TCRdb recomputed calls from the 5' RACE reads with MiXCR, one row per CDR3 protein. The sample holds about 350,000 distinct CDR3 sequences, 12% to 15% seen once. Source material: PBMCs or a T cell subset sorted from them (not recorded which). V gene TRBV12-3 or TRBV12-4 combines with J gene TRBJ2-2; D uncertain. This receptor was identified in a man younger than 35 who had mild COVID-19 (a few samples of this study predate the infection). Cell type and time point are not known. The CDR3 sequence is CASSFIPYGELFF. The CDR3 nucleotides are TGTGCCAGCAGTTTCATACCATACGGGGAGCTGTTTTTT.